Listed here are 21 T cell receptor beta chains from one sample, sequenced in a study of T cells in women clearing cervical HPV infection. This table comes from immunoSEQ multiplex PCR, and its TCRdb copy is limited to in-frame clones, with some not included. The table for this sample gives about 44,000 clones. The sequenced sample was blood buffy coat. These receptors all stem from a woman between 18 and 75 years old with a cervical HPV16 infection that either progressed to CIN3+ or cleared (not recorded which).

To note about this clone: The DNA ends 3 residues before the CDR3 does, and the rest of the CDR3 is filled in from the germline J gene. The genes are TRBV2 and TRBJ2-1; D is possibly TRBD2 (5 bases). CDR3 size: 15 residues. V was trimmed by 7 bases and J by 0 bases, leaving 13 bases between them. CDR1 is SNHLY, CDR2 FYNNEI, per germline. CDR3 sequence reads: CASTEGGSSYNEQFF. CDR3 bases read: TGTGCCAGCACCGAGGGTGGTTCCTCCTACAATGAG.

Concerning this clone itself: The CDR3 goes on 3 residues after the read ends, and that part is filled in from the germline J gene. The chain employs TRBV10-3 and TRBJ1-5, with 9 bases identical to TRBD1. Germline V gene sequence: CDR1 ENHRY, CDR2 SYGVKD. Trimming at V came to 0 bases and at J to 2 bases, leaving 5 bases not matched to a gene. This CDR3 region has 17 residues. The sequenced CDR3 bases are TGTGCCATCAGTGAGTCACAGGGGGCGCGGGGCAATCAGCCC. This codes for CAISESQGARGNQP. The whole CDR3 is CAISESQGARGNQPQHF.

About this clone itself: The CDR3 end falls 3 residues outside the read, so it is completed with the germline J gene. This chain links TRBV20-1 with TRBJ1-2, with 7 bases aligning to TRBD1. The junction had 10 bases not matched to a gene; V was cut back by 1 base and J by 5 bases. The CDR3 is 15 amino acids. Germline V CDR1 and CDR2: DFQATT, SNEGSKA (reference sequence). CDR3 bases read: TGCAGTGCTAGAGGTTCTGGGACAGAACTATATGGC. It codes for CSARGSGTELYG. The entire CDR3 is CSARGSGTELYGYTF.

Comments on this clone: The CDR3 extends 3 residues past the end of the read, so its final part is completed from the germline J gene. The chain carries TRBV7-7 and TRBJ2-1, with 12 bases fitting TRBD1. V was clipped by 5 bases and J by 7 bases; unmatched bases: 6. The CDR3 spans 15 residues. Germline CDR1 SSHAT, CDR2 FNYEAQ (reference sequence). CDR3 DNA (partial): TGTGCCAGCAGCCCTGGGACAGGGGGCATGAATGAG. Protein: CASSPGTGGMNE. The CDR3 as a whole reads CASSPGTGGMNEQFF.

As to this clone: The read ends 3 residues shy of where the CDR3 ends; the end is completed using the germline J gene. The chain uses TRBV5-6 and TRBJ1-4; 7 bases match TRBD1. In germline, CDR1 is SGHDT, CDR2 YYEEEE. The CDR3 loop spans 15 amino acids. V lost 3 bases to trimming and J lost 0 bases; unmatched junction nucleotides: 2. The CDR3 here is CASSWGQTTNEKLFF. CDR3 DNA (partial): TGTGCCAGCAGCTGGGGACAGACAACTAATGAAAAA.

As to this clone: The read is 3 residues too short to cover the CDR3 end, so that end is filled in from the germline J gene. The genes are TRBV30 and TRBJ2-1; tentative D call: TRBD2 (5 bases). Germline V lookup: CDR1 GTSNPN, CDR2 SVGIG (reference sequence). The CDR3 spans 12 residues. Trimming pared 0 bases from V and 7 bases from J, leaving 7 bases between. The part of the CDR3 DNA that was read is TGTGCCTGGAGTGTAACGGGGAATGAG. This codes for CAWSVTGNE. The full CDR3 reads CAWSVTGNEQFF.

As for this clone: With the read ending 3 residues before the CDR3 end, the germline J gene is used to fill in that end. The chain carries TRBV20-1 and TRBJ2-1; D possibly matches TRBD1 or TRBD2 (6 bases each). Germline CDR1 is DFQATT and CDR2 is SNEGSKA (reference sequence). There are 15 residues in the CDR3. Trimming cost V 0 bases and J 1 base, with 10 bases left between them. CDR3 bases read: TGCAGTGCTAGAGATCAGGGGAGGTCCTACAATGAG. Its translation is CSARDQGRSYNE. In full, the CDR3 is CSARDQGRSYNEQFF.

CDR3 bases read: TGTGCCAGTAGTTTTACAGCCATCGGC. Translation: CASSFTAIG. The entire CDR3 sequence reads CASSFTAIGYTF. V gene TRBV19 combines with J gene TRBJ1-2; D gene unclear. The observed sequence ends 3 residues before the CDR3 terminus, with the missing tail filled in from the germline J gene. CDR3 length: 12 amino acids. Germline V gives CDR1 LNHDA, CDR2 SQIVND (reference sequence). The whole variable domain, remainder taken from reference TRBV19 and TRBJ1-2, is DGGITQSPKYLFRKEGQNVTLSCEQNLNHDAMYWYRQDPGQGLRLIYYSQIVNDFQKGDIAEGYSVSREKKESFPLTVTSAQKNPTAFYLCASSFTAIGYTFGSGTRLTVV.

About this clone itself: The read stops 3 residues short of the end of the CDR3; the missing end is completed from the germline J gene. The chain recombines TRBV7-2 with TRBJ1-2; a weak D match, TRBD1 (6 bases). V was cut by 5 bases and J by 3 bases, with 13 bases left in between. The CDR3 has 14 amino acids. The V gene's germline CDR1 is SGHTA and CDR2 FQGNSA. This CDR3 is CASSPRSGDYGYTF. Partial CDR3 DNA: TGTGCCAGCAGCCCACGGTCAGGGGACTATGGC.

Remarks on this clone: The sequence runs out 3 residues before the end of the CDR3; the remainder is reconstructed from the germline J gene. The V call is TRBV4-1, the J call TRBJ2-2; D is undetermined. The V gene's germline CDR1 is MGHRA and CDR2 YSYEKL. This CDR3 spans 15 amino acids. V was trimmed by 0 bases and J by 4 bases, leaving 9 bases between them. This CDR3 is CASSQEFQVTGELFF. The CDR3 DNA, read in part, is TGCGCCAGCAGCCAAGAATTTCAGGTCACCGGGGAG.

With respect to this clone: The read gets to within 3 residues of the CDR3 end, and the germline J gene fills in the rest. This rearrangement joins TRBV30 to TRBJ2-3; D is unresolved. The CDR3 is 12 amino acids. Germline CDR1 GTSNPN, CDR2 SVGIG (reference sequence). Trimming left V 0 bases short and J 4 bases short, with 5 bases between. CDR3 DNA, as far as it was read: TGTGCCTGGAGTGTAATCGCAGATACG. Its protein is CAWSVIADT. The CDR3 reads in full as CAWSVIADTQYF.

Note on this clone: With the read ending 3 residues before the CDR3 end, the germline J gene is used to fill in that end. The V gene is TRBV10-3, the J gene TRBJ2-2; TRBD1 matches 10 bases. V gave up 6 bases and J gave up 1 base; unmatched junction bases: 5. Germline lookup yields CDR1 ENHRY and CDR2 SYGVKD. The CDR3 covers 16 residues. The CDR3 sequence: CAISLRDRGNTGELFF. Incomplete CDR3 DNA: TGTGCCATCAGCCTACGGGACAGGGGGAACACCGGGGAG.

Remarks on this clone: The CDR3 end falls 3 residues outside the read, so it is completed with the germline J gene. The chain uses TRBV2 and TRBJ2-5, with TRBD1 identical over 9 bases. The V gene end was trimmed by 6 bases and the J gene end by 2 bases; junction bases not matched to a gene: 7. CDR1 is SNHLY, CDR2 FYNNEI, per germline. The CDR3 runs to 15 residues. CDR3 DNA, as far as it was read: TGTGCCAGCAGATCCCGGGACAGGGAGCAAGAGACC. Translation: CASRSRDREQET. The complete CDR3 sequence is CASRSRDREQETQYF.

Comments on this clone: Read sequence stops 3 residues before the CDR3 end, and the germline J gene provides the missing end. The chain couples TRBV19 to TRBJ2-7; possibly TRBD1 for D (5 bases). With 8 bases removed from V and 2 bases from J, the gap between germline ends came to 16 bases. CDR1 and CDR2 from the germline V gene are LNHDA and SQIVND (reference sequence). The CDR3 has 14 residues. The sequenced part of the CDR3 DNA is TGTGCCAGTGGCGCCGGACACTTCACCTACGAG. This sequence encodes CASGAGHFTYE. The entire CDR3 sequence reads CASGAGHFTYEQYF.

Comment on this clone: Read sequence stops 3 residues before the CDR3 end, and the germline J gene provides the missing end. V is TRBV5-1 and J is TRBJ2-7; 8 nucleotides line up with TRBD2. CDR3 length: 15 amino acids. Trimming took 0 bases from V and 4 from J; bases not matched to a gene: 6. Germline V gene data show CDR1 as SGHRS and CDR2 as YFSETQ. The CDR3 sequence: CASSLGASGSYEQYF. The CDR3 bases that were read are TGCGCCAGCAGCTTGGGGGCTAGCGGGTCTTACGAG.

Points on this clone: The sequence runs out 3 residues before the end of the CDR3; the remainder is reconstructed from the germline J gene. V is TRBV6-2 or TRBV6-3 and J is TRBJ2-2, with D possibly being TRBD1 (6 bases). Germline loops: CDR1 MNHEY, CDR2 SVGEGT. Trimming shortened V by 6 bases and J by 7 bases, and 9 bases separated the two germline ends. CDR3 length: 12 amino acids. CDR3 residues: CASRTGFGELFF. The CDR3 bases that were read are TGTGCCAGCAGAACAGGGTTCGGGGAG.

As for this clone: The read ends 3 residues before the CDR3 terminus; that terminus is restored from the germline J gene. This chain connects TRBV19 to TRBJ1-2, with D perhaps matching TRBD1 (6 bases). Between the trimmed V and J ends, which lost 2 bases and 5 bases, there was a span of 15 bases. The CDR3 runs to 15 residues. Per germline, CDR1 LNHDA and CDR2 SQIVND (reference sequence). This CDR3 is CASSISGRTVYGYTF. The CDR3 DNA, read in part, is TGTGCCAGTAGTATATCGGGTAGGACAGTGTATGGC.

On this clone: The junction shows a germline mismatch at one end, possibly a read error. The CDR3 extends 3 residues past the end of the read, so its final part is completed from the germline J gene. The sample has other DNA sequences that encode this CDR3 too. The V gene is TRBV5-6, the J gene TRBJ1-3; TRBD1 is a possible D gene (5 bases). Germline V gives CDR1 SGHDT, CDR2 YYEEEE. This CDR3 is 14 amino acids long. CDR3 protein: CASSLVTGGNTIYF. Partial CDR3 DNA: TGTGCCAGCAGCCTAGTAACAGGCGGAAACACA. The full variable domain, its missing parts supplied by reference TRBV5-6 and TRBJ1-3, is DAGVTQSPTHLIKTRGQQVTLRCSPKSGHDTVSWYQQALGQGPQFIFQYYEEEERQRGNFPDRFSGHQFPNYSSELNVNALLLGDSALYLCASSLVTGGNTIYFGEGSWLTVV.

To note about this clone: The CDR3 end is not reached by the read, which stops 3 residues before it; the germline J gene fills it in. The rearrangement joins TRBV7-9 to TRBJ2-3; 9 bases map to TRBD1. CDR3 length: 15 amino acids. Germline CDR1 is SEHNR and CDR2 is FQNEAQ (reference sequence). CDR3 DNA (partial): TGTGCCAGCAGCTTAGGGGGACAGGGTTATCAGCCG. Its translation is CASSLGGQGYQP. The complete CDR3 reads CASSLGGQGYQPQYF.

About this clone itself: The read finishes 3 residues shy of the CDR3 end, and the germline J gene is used to complete it. The chain combines TRBV5-1 with TRBJ1-5; 8 positions match TRBD1. The CDR3 is 14 residues long. Germline CDR1 and CDR2: SGHRS and YFSETQ. V gave up 4 bases and J gave up 8 bases; unmatched junction bases: 8. The CDR3: CASSQATGVEPQHF. The CDR3 bases that were read are TGCGCCAGCAGCCAAGCGACAGGGGTCGAGCCC.

For this clone: Coverage ceases 3 residues before the CDR3 finishes, and the germline J gene fills in the end. The chain joins TRBV5-4 to TRBJ2-2, with D unresolved. CDR3 length equals 15 residues. With 1 base removed from V and 2 bases from J, the gap between germline ends came to 9 bases. From germline, CDR1 is SGHNT and CDR2 YYREEE (reference sequence). The CDR3 loop reads CASSLSLENTGELFF. The DNA read from the CDR3 is TGTGCCAGCAGCTTGAGCCTAGAAAACACCGGGGAG.